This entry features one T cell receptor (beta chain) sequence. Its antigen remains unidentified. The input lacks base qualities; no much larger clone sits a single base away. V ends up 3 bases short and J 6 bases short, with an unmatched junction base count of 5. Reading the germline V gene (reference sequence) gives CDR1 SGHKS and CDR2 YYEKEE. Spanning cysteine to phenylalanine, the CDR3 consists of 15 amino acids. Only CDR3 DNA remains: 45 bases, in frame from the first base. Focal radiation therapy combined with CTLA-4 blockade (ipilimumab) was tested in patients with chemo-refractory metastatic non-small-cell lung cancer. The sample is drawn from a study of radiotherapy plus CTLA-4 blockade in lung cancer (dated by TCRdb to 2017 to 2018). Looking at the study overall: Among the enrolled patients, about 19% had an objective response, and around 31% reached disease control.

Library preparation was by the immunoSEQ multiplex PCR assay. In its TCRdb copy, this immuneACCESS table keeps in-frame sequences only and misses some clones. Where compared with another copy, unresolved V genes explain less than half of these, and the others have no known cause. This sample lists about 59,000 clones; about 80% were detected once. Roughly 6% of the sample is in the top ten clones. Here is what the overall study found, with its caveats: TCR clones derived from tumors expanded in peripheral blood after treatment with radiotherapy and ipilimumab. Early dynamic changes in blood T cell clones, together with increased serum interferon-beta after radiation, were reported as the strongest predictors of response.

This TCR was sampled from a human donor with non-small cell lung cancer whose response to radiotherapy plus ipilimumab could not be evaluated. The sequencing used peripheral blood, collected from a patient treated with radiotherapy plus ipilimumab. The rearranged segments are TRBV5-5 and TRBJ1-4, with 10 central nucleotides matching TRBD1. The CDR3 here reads CASSSPGTGDEKLFF. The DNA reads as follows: TGTGCCAGCAGCTCACCCGGGACAGGGGATGAAAAACTGTTTTTT.